Presented here are 29 T cell receptor beta chains from one specimen sequenced in a study of T cell clonality in common variable immunodeficiency. TCRdb's copy holds only in-frame clones and misses some; the assay was immunoSEQ multiplex PCR. The sample shows around 57,000 clones, no singletons; the ten largest hold around 3.7%. Sequenced material: peripheral blood mononuclear cells. These receptors were obtained from a person aged 18-70 years in good health.

Comments on this clone: This could be a read error, since a much larger clone is one nucleotide away. The read terminates 3 residues ahead of where the CDR3 ends, so the germline J gene completes it. Other DNA sequences from this sample encode an identical CDR3 as well. This chain uses TRBV30 with TRBJ1-3, with D possibly matching TRBD1 (5 bases). In germline, CDR1 is GTSNPN, CDR2 SVGIG (reference sequence). The CDR3 contains 13 residues. The CDR3 bases that were read are TGTGCCTGGAGTCCGGGGACTGGAAACACT. It codes for CAWSPGTGNT. The whole CDR3 sequence reads CAWSPGTGNTIYF.

In this sample, this clone turned up many times. The read gets to within 3 residues of the CDR3 end, and the germline J gene fills in the rest. V gene TRBV6-4 combines with J gene TRBJ2-1; D not certain. The CDR3 extends over 13 amino acids. Trimming shortened V by 3 bases and J by 5 bases, and 8 bases separated the two germline ends. In germline, CDR1 is MRHNA, CDR2 SNTAGT. The sequenced part of the CDR3 DNA is TGTGCCAGCAGTGAAGAGCCAAACAATGAG. The encoded protein is CASSEEPNNE. The entire CDR3 reads CASSEEPNNEQFF.

With respect to this clone: The read terminates 3 residues before the CDR3 end, so the remaining end is supplied by the germline J gene. This chain links TRBV5-1 with TRBJ1-3; no definite D call. V lost 4 bases to trimming and J lost 0 bases, with 14 bases between them. The CDR3 spans 16 residues. The germline V gene encodes CDR1 SGHRS and CDR2 YFSETQ. Incomplete CDR3 DNA: TGCGCCAGCAGCCTCCTTGGCAGGAACTCTGGAAACACC. Protein sequence: CASSLLGRNSGNT. The whole CDR3 is CASSLLGRNSGNTIYF.

This clone was seen ten or more times. The DNA ends 3 residues before the CDR3 does, and the rest of the CDR3 is filled in from the germline J gene. This chain joins TRBV19 and TRBJ2-1, with TRBD2 identical over 7 bases. The CDR3 runs 16 residues. Germline V gene lookup returns CDR1 LNHDA and CDR2 SQIVND (reference sequence). After removal of 3 bases from V and 2 bases from J, the junction contained 7 bases not matched to a gene. CDR3 protein: CASSIGGGVTYNEQFF. The sequenced CDR3 bases are TGTGCCAGTAGTATTGGGGGGGGAGTAACCTACAATGAG.

This clone was observed a few times. Here the CDR3 reads CSANTDFPYEQYF. CDR3 DNA (partial): TGCAGTGCAAATACAGATTTCCCCTACGAG. J is TRBJ2-7 and V is TRBV20-1; D not resolved. The read ends 3 residues shy of where the CDR3 ends; the end is completed using the germline J gene. This CDR3 contains 13 residues. The V end lost 6 bases, the J end lost 2 bases, and 14 bases lay between the germline ends. CDR1 is DFQATT, CDR2 SNEGSKA, per germline (reference sequence).

This clone was counted ten times or more. The read is 3 residues too short to cover the CDR3 end, so that end is filled in from the germline J gene. The V gene is TRBV19, the J gene TRBJ1-1; the match to TRBD1 covers 9 bases. From germline, CDR1 is LNHDA and CDR2 SQIVND (reference sequence). The V and J ends lost 4 bases and 5 bases, in that order; junction bases with no gene match: 5. The CDR3 spans 14 residues. The CDR3 reads CASSSTGGRTEAFF. The sequenced part of the CDR3 DNA is TGTGCCAGTAGTAGCACAGGGGGCCGTACTGAA.

This clone was observed many times. The CDR3 is cut off 3 residues early in the read; its end comes from the germline J gene. The rearrangement links TRBV29-1 to TRBJ2-5; a possible D gene is TRBD1 (5 bases). CDR3 length: 12 residues. V was clipped by 3 bases and J by 1 base, with 6 bases between them. Germline V CDR1 and CDR2: SQVTM, ANQGSEA. CDR3 protein: CSVEGPQETQYF. The CDR3 bases that were read are TGCAGCGTTGAGGGGCCCCAAGAGACC.

About this clone itself: The observed sequence ends 3 residues before the CDR3 terminus, with the missing tail filled in from the germline J gene. V gene TRBV5-4 combines with J gene TRBJ2-1; D is unresolved. The CDR3 contains 14 residues. Per the germline V gene, CDR1 is SGHNT and CDR2 is YYREEE (reference sequence). Trimming took 0 bases from V and 6 from J, leaving 10 bases between them. The CDR3 loop is CASSLAGDINEQFF. The DNA read from the CDR3 is TGTGCCAGCAGCTTGGCAGGCGATATCAATGAG.

This clone was found a few times. With the read ending 3 residues before the CDR3 end, the germline J gene is used to fill in that end. The gene calls are TRBV7-9 and TRBJ1-2; D remains ambiguous. Germline V gives CDR1 SEHNR, CDR2 FQNEAQ (reference sequence). V lost 5 bases and J 6 bases, leaving 10 bases between the germline ends. The CDR3 runs 12 residues. This chain's CDR3 is CASSPDADGYTF. CDR3 bases read: TGTGCCAGCAGCCCAGACGCGGATGGC.

This clone was detected ten times or more. The read halts 3 residues ahead of the CDR3 end, with the missing end drawn from the germline J gene. The rearrangement links TRBV3-1 (or the pseudogene TRBV3-2) to TRBJ2-7, with 7 positions matching TRBD1. With 3 bases clipped from V and 5 bases from J, the junction kept 4 bases outside the gene matches. The CDR3 has 13 amino acids. The germline V gene encodes CDR1 LGHDT and CDR2 YNNKEL (reference sequence). The CDR3 sequence is CASSQNDRDEQYF. CDR3 DNA (partial): TGTGCCAGCAGCCAGAATGACAGGGACGAG.

In its sample, this clone was seen many times. The read ends 3 residues before the CDR3 terminus; that terminus is restored from the germline J gene. This chain joins TRBV29-1 and TRBJ2-5, with a possible D match to TRBD2 (5 bases). In germline, CDR1 is SQVTM, CDR2 ANQGSEA. The CDR3 runs to 13 residues. With 4 bases removed from V and 4 bases from J, the gap between germline ends came to 13 bases. Partial CDR3 DNA: TGCAGCGTTGTTTTTGCAGGAGGAGAGACC. This encodes CSVVFAGGET. The CDR3, in full, reads CSVVFAGGETQYF.

A note on this clone: The sequence runs out 3 residues before the end of the CDR3; the remainder is reconstructed from the germline J gene. This chain joins TRBV11-2 and TRBJ1-1, with 10 bases matching TRBD1. Germline values: CDR1 SGHAT, CDR2 FQNNGV. CDR3 size: 14 residues. The CDR3 region is CASSLDNRDRGAFF. Incomplete CDR3 DNA: TGTGCCAGCAGCTTAGATAATAGGGACAGGGGA.

Worth noting for this clone: The read terminates 3 residues before the CDR3 end, so the remaining end is supplied by the germline J gene. This rearrangement joins TRBV11-3 to TRBJ2-7, with D unresolved. Trimming pared 3 bases from V and 2 bases from J, leaving 11 bases between. CDR3 length: 14 residues. The germline V gene encodes CDR1 SGHNT and CDR2 YENEEA. The CDR3 spells CASSFGSPTYEQYF. Partial CDR3 DNA: TGTGCCAGCAGCTTCGGTAGCCCTACCTACGAG. Looking up the rest from reference TRBV11-3 and TRBJ2-7 gives the full variable domain: EAGVVQSPRYKIIEKKQPVAFWCNPISGHNTLYWYLQNLGQGPELLIRYENEEAVDDSQLPKDRFSAERLKGVDSTLKIQPAELGDSAVYLCASSFGSPTYEQYFGPGTRLTVT.

This clone has a handful of counts. The CDR3 end lies 3 residues beyond the end of the read and is filled in from the germline J gene. This rearrangement joins TRBV5-8 to TRBJ1-2; TRBD1 aligns across 8 bases. Trimming took 5 bases from V and 4 from J; bases not matched to a gene: 7. Germline V CDR1 and CDR2: SGHTS, YDEGEE. The CDR3 spans 14 residues. The sequenced CDR3 bases are TGTGCCAGCAGATTAGACAGGGGCGGCTATGGC. Translating gives CASRLDRGGYG. The complete CDR3 protein is CASRLDRGGYGYTF.

This clone was recorded at least ten times. The sequenced fragment ends 3 residues before the CDR3 boundary, so the rest is inferred from the germline J gene. The V call is TRBV29-1, the J call TRBJ2-3; the match to TRBD2 covers 8 bases. From germline, CDR1 is SQVTM and CDR2 ANQGSEA. Unmatched junction bases numbered 5, after V lost 4 bases and J lost 2 bases. There are 14 residues in the CDR3. The CDR3 sequence: CSVAAGGFTDTQYF. The covered CDR3 bases are TGCAGCGTTGCGGCGGGAGGCTTCACAGATACG.

This clone was counted at least ten times. The CDR3 bases that were read are TGCAGCGTTGTAAGGGACACCGGGGAG. Its protein product is CSVVRDTGE. The complete CDR3 sequence is CSVVRDTGELFF. This chain connects TRBV29-1 to TRBJ2-2; no clear D gene. Read sequence stops 3 residues before the CDR3 end, and the germline J gene provides the missing end. The CDR3 totals 12 residues. CDR1 and CDR2 (germline): SQVTM, ANQGSEA. Trimming took off 4 bases at V and 3 bases at J, with 6 bases between the two ends.

Many counts were recorded for this clone. Sequencing ends 3 residues short of the CDR3 end; the germline J gene provides the rest. V usage is TRBV7-2 and J usage is TRBJ1-6; possibly TRBD1 for D (6 bases). Germline lookup yields CDR1 SGHTA and CDR2 FQGNSA. This CDR3 comprises 15 residues. The V and J ends lost 0 bases and 8 bases respectively, with 11 bases between them. The CDR3: CASSLAGQRDSPLHF. The sequenced CDR3 bases are TGTGCCAGCAGCTTAGCCGGACAGAGAGATTCACCC.

This clone occurred many times. The sequenced fragment ends 3 residues before the CDR3 boundary, so the rest is inferred from the germline J gene. The rearrangement joins TRBV7-8 to TRBJ2-1; D may be TRBD2 (6 bases). The V and J ends lost 3 bases and 6 bases respectively, with 15 bases between them. The germline V gene encodes CDR1 SGHVS and CDR2 FQNEAQ. This CDR3 comprises 15 residues. CDR3 in amino acids: CASSFPREVVNEQFF. The part of the CDR3 DNA that was read is TGTGCCAGCAGCTTTCCGCGGGAAGTAGTCAATGAG.

There are many counts of this clone. The read stops 3 residues short of the end of the CDR3; the missing end is completed from the germline J gene. This chain uses TRBV7-8 with TRBJ1-2; D remains unclear. This CDR3 spans 13 amino acids. CDR1 SGHVS and CDR2 FQNEAQ come from the germline V gene. The CDR3 bases that were read are TGTGCCAGCAGCTTACTCCAAGAGGTCGGC. Translating it yields CASSLLQEVG. From start to end, the CDR3 is CASSLLQEVGYTF.

This clone was detected many times. Coverage ceases 3 residues before the CDR3 finishes, and the germline J gene fills in the end. The chain employs TRBV7-2 and TRBJ2-2; D is unclear. The V gene's germline CDR1 is SGHTA and CDR2 FQGNSA. V was pared by 5 bases and J by 1 base, with 2 bases between. The CDR3 totals 12 residues. The CDR3 region is CASSRNTGELFF. The sequenced part of the CDR3 DNA is TGTGCCAGCAGCCGGAACACCGGGGAG. The full variable domain, its missing parts supplied by reference TRBV7-2 and TRBJ2-2, is GAGVSQSPSNKVTEKGKDVELRCDPISGHTALYWYRQSLGQGLEFLIYFQGNSAPDKSGLPSDRFSAERTGGSVSTLTIQRTQQEDSAVYLCASSRNTGELFFGEGSRLTVL.

In its sample, this clone was seen many times. The read terminates 3 residues before the CDR3 end, so the remaining end is supplied by the germline J gene. V usage is TRBV18 and J usage is TRBJ2-3; D unresolved. The CDR3 sequence is 12 residues long. Trimming removed 5 bases at V and 6 bases at J, with 9 bases between. Germline V gene data show CDR1 as KGHSH and CDR2 as LQKENI. The CDR3 sequence is CASSETGDTQYF. The DNA read from the CDR3 is TGTGCCAGCTCAGAAACCGGGGATACG.

This clone was counted ten times or more. Sequencing ends 3 residues short of the CDR3 end; the germline J gene provides the rest. The chain joins TRBV11-2 to TRBJ2-7; 9 bases match TRBD1. Germline-derived CDR1 and CDR2 are SGHAT and FQNNGV. The CDR3 is made up of 14 amino acids. V was clipped by 2 bases and J by 4 bases; unmatched bases: 3. CDR3 sequence reads: CASSLLTGGYEQYF. The sequenced part of the CDR3 DNA is TGTGCCAGCAGCTTATTGACAGGGGGTTACGAG.

The sample holds many counts of this clone. Sequencing ends 3 residues short of the CDR3 end; the germline J gene provides the rest. The chain employs TRBV20-1 and TRBJ2-7, with 11 bases lining up with TRBD2. The CDR3 runs 16 residues. The trim removed 3 bases at V and 6 bases at J, leaving 13 bases unmatched. Germline V gene sequence: CDR1 DFQATT, CDR2 SNEGSKA (reference sequence). CDR3 bases read: TGCAGTGCTAGGGGGGTCCTAGCGGGAGGTCTATCCGAG. It is translated as CSARGVLAGGLSE. The CDR3 in its entirety is CSARGVLAGGLSEQYF.

This clone has a handful of counts. Read coverage stops 3 residues before the CDR3 terminus; the germline J gene supplies the remainder. V and J are TRBV10-2 and TRBJ1-2, with 8 bases lining up with TRBD1. Looked up from germline, CDR1 is WSHSY and CDR2 is SAAADI. This CDR3 has 14 amino acids. The CDR3 DNA, read in part, is TGCGCCAGCAGTGAGAGTCAGGGGGCAAGCGGC. This codes for CASSESQGASG. The full CDR3 protein is CASSESQGASGYTF.

Remarks on this clone: The CDR3 is cut off 3 residues early in the read; its end comes from the germline J gene. V is TRBV6-1 and J is TRBJ1-4; D unresolved. The CDR3 spans 13 residues. In germline, CDR1 is MNHNS, CDR2 SASEGT. The sequenced CDR3 bases are TGTGCCAGCAGTGTGGGCCTGAATTCACCA. Amino acid sequence: CASSVGLNSP. The complete CDR3 protein is CASSVGLNSPLFF.

This clone was detected ten times or more. From the germline J gene comes the end of the CDR3, since the read stops 3 residues before it. The rearrangement joins TRBV7-8 to TRBJ1-5; perhaps TRBD1 as D (6 bases). CDR1 is SGHVS, CDR2 FQNEAQ, per germline. V lost 6 bases, J lost 3 bases, and 15 bases lay in between. This CDR3 contains 15 residues. The CDR3 sequence: CASSWVQGDNQPQHF. The CDR3 DNA, read in part, is TGTGCCAGCAGTTGGGTACAGGGAGACAATCAGCCC.

This clone occurred many times. The read gets to within 3 residues of the CDR3 end, and the germline J gene fills in the rest. The chain links TRBV30 to TRBJ2-5, with 11 bases lining up with TRBD2. From germline, CDR1 is GTSNPN and CDR2 SVGIG (reference sequence). The junction had 11 bases not matched to a gene; V was cut back by 0 bases and J by 5 bases. The CDR3 is made up of 17 amino acids. CDR3 residues: CAWSVQLAGGFGETQYF. CDR3 bases read: TGTGCCTGGAGTGTACAGCTAGCGGGAGGTTTTGGCGAGACC.

The CDR3 here is CASLDRGRETQYF. The CDR3 DNA, read in part, is TGTGCCAGCCTAGACAGGGGGCGAGAGACG. V gene TRBV2 combines with J gene TRBJ2-3, with 10 bases matching TRBD1. The read halts 3 residues ahead of the CDR3 end, with the missing end drawn from the germline J gene. The CDR3 runs to 13 residues. From germline, CDR1 is SNHLY and CDR2 FYNNEI.

This clone was picked up many times. Sequencing ends 3 residues short of the CDR3 end; the germline J gene provides the rest. The rearrangement links TRBV5-1 to TRBJ2-1; D uncertain. This CDR3 region has 16 residues. CDR1 is SGHRS, CDR2 YFSETQ, per germline. The germline V and J ends were trimmed by 0 bases and 1 base, with 11 bases remaining between them. CDR3 sequence: CASSLDLMRSYNEQFF. The part of the CDR3 DNA that was read is TGCGCCAGCAGCTTGGATTTAATGCGGTCCTACAATGAG.